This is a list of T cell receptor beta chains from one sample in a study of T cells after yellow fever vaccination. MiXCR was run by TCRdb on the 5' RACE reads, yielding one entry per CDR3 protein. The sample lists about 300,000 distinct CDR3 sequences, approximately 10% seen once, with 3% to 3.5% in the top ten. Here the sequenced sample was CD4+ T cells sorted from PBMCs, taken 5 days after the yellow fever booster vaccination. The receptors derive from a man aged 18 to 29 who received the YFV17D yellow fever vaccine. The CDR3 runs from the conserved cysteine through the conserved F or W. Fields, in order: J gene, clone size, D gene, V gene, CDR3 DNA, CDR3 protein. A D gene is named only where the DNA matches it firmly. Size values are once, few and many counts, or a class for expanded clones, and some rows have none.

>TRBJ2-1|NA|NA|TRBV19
TGTGCCAGTCGGCCGGACGGGTTCTACAATGAGCAGTTCTTC
CASRPDGFYNEQFF
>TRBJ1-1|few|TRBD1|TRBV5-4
TGTGCCAGCAGCTTGACAGGGGGCTGGGACACTGAAGCTTTCTTT
CASSLTGGWDTEAFF
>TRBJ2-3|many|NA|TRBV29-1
TGCAGCGGGTTGCAGGGAACAGATACGCAGTATTTT
CSGLQGTDTQYF
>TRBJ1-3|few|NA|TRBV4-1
TGCGCCAGCAGCCAATCTCGTTCCTTTTCTGGAAACACCATATATTTT
CASSQSRSFSGNTIYF
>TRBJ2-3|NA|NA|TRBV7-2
TGTGCCAGCAGCAAATCGAGGGCCACAGATACGCAGTATTTT
CASSKSRATDTQYF
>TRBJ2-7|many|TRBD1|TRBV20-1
TGCAGTGCCCCCGACAGGGTTAGAAACGAGCAGTACTTC
CSAPDRVRNEQYF
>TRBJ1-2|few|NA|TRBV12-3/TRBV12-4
TGTGCCAGCGGTTTAGTCGCCGGCAGCTATGGCTACACCTTC
CASGLVAGSYGYTF
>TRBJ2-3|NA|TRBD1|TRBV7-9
TGTGCCAGCAGCTTGGGGACAGGGAGCACAGATACGCAGTATTTT
CASSLGTGSTDTQYF
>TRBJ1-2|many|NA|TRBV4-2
TGTGCCAGCAGCCAAGTTAACGGGGATGGCTACACCTTC
CASSQVNGDGYTF
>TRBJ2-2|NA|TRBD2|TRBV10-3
TGTGCCATCAGTGACAAGCGGGGGACCACCGGGGAGCTGTTTTTT
CAISDKRGTTGELFF
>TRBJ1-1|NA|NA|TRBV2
TGTGCCAGCAGTGAGCTGATTGAAGGGATCTTT
CASSELIEGIF
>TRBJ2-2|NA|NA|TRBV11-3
TGTGCCAGCAGCCCCTCTTGGACAGTTGTGACCGGGGAGCTGTTTTTT
CASSPSWTVVTGELFF
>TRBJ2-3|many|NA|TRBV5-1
TGCGCCAGCAGCCAAGACAGGAGCACAGATACGCAGTATTTT
CASSQDRSTDTQYF
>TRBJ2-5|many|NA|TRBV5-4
TGTGCCAGCAGCTTGGGGGTGGGCGGAGAGACCCAGTACTTC
CASSLGVGGETQYF
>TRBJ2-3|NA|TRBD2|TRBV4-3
TGCGCCAGCAGCCTCAGGCCAGCGGGGGTTCTTGATACGCAGTATTTT
CASSLRPAGVLDTQYF
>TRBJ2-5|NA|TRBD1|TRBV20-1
TGCAGTGCACCCGACAGGGTCTCAGAGACCCAGTACTTC
CSAPDRVSETQYF
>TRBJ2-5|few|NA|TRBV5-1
TGCGCCAGCAGTCCCTCGGACTTCGAGACCCAGTACTTC
CASSPSDFETQYF
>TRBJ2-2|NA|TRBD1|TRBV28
TGTGCCAGCACCCCTCGGGGACAGGGGAACACCGGGGAGCTGTTTTTT
CASTPRGQGNTGELFF
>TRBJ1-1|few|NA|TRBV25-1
TGTGCCAGCAGTGATTCCCATAGGGTGAACACTGAAGCTTTCTTT
CASSDSHRVNTEAFF
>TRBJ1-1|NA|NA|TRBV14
TGTGCCAGCAGCCGACTCGGGGGGGCCACTGAAGCTTTCTTT
CASSRLGGATEAFF
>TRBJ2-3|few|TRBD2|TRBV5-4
TGTGCCAGCGGACTTCCGGGGGGGGGGCGCGATACGCAGTATTTT
CASGLPGGGRDTQYF
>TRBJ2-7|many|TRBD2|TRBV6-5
TGTGCCAGCAGCACCCGGGGGGGGTCGCGGGCCTACGAGCAGTACTTC
CASSTRGGSRAYEQYF
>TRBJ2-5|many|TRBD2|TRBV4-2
TGTGCCAGCAGCCAATGGGCGGGGGAAGAGACCCAGTACTTC
CASSQWAGEETQYF
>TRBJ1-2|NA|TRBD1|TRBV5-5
TGTGCCAGCAGCTGGCTCACGGGACAGGGCGTTTATTTCTATGGCTACACCTTC
CASSWLTGQGVYFYGYTF
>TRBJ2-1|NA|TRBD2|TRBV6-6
TGTGCCAGCAGTCCGCTAGCGGGGGGGCAGGGTGAGCAGTTCTTC
CASSPLAGGQGEQFF
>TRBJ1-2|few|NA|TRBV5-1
TGCGCCAGCAGCCTGGACACACCCAACTATGGCTACACCTTC
CASSLDTPNYGYTF
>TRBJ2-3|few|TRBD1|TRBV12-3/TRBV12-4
TGTGCCAGCAGGACAGGGGACCAGACAGATACGCAGTATTTT
CASRTGDQTDTQYF
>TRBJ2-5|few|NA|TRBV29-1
TGCAGCGTCGGAGGACTGGAAGAGACCCAGTACTTC
CSVGGLEETQYF
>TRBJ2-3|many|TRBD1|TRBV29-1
TGCAGCGTCTCGGGACAGGGGTATACAGATACGCAGTATTTT
CSVSGQGYTDTQYF
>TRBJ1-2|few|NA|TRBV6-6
TGTGCCAACAGTGGGGGTGACTATGGCTACACCTTC
CANSGGDYGYTF
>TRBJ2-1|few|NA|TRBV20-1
TGCAGTGCTAGAGCGGGCAGCTCCTACAATGAGCAGTTCTTC
CSARAGSSYNEQFF
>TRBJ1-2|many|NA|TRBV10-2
TGCGCCAGCTTGCAGTCTCTTAACTATGGCTACACCTTC
CASLQSLNYGYTF
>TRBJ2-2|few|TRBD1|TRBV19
TGTGCCAGTAGTGCCCGGGACAGGCCTCTAGGTTATGGGGCCGGGGAGCTGTTTTTT
CASSARDRPLGYGAGELFF
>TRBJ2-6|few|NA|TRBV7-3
TGTGCCAGCAGCATCATCGGTGGGGCCAACGTCCTGACTTTC
CASSIIGGANVLTF
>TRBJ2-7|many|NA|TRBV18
TGTGCCAGCTCACCAACAGAAGTTTACGAGCAGTACTTC
CASSPTEVYEQYF
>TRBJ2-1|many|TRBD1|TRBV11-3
TGTGCCAGCAGCTTACAGGGGGAAAACAATGAGCAGTTCTTC
CASSLQGENNEQFF
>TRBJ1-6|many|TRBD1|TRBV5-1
TGCGCCAGCTCCCCCGAGGGAACAGGGGGATCACCCCTCCACTTT
CASSPEGTGGSPLHF